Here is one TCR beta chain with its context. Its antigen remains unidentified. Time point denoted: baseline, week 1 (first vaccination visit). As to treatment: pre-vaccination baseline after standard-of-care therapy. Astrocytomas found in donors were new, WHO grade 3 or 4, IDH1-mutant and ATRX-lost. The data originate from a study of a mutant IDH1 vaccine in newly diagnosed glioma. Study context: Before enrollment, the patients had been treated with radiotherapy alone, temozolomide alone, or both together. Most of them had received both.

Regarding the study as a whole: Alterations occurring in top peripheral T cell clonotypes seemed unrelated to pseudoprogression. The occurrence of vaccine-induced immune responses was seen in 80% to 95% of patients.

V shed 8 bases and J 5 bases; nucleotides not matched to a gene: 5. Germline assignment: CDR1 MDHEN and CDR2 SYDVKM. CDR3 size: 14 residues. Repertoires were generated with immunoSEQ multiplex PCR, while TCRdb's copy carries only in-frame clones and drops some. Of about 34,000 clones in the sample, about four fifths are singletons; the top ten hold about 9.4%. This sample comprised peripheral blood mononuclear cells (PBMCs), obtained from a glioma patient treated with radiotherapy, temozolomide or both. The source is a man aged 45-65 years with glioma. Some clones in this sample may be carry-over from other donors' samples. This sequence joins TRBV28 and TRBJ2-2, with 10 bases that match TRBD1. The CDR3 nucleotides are TGTGCCAGCGACAGACAGGGGGCGACCGGGGAGCTGTTTTTT. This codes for CASDRQGATGELFF.